One sample yielded the 17 T cell receptor beta chains listed below, sequenced in a study of CD8 T cells in ankylosing spondylitis. TCRdb fed the 5' RACE reads into MiXCR, producing one record per CDR3 protein. The table records 90,000 to 100,000 distinct CDR3 sequences, about 8.3% of them present only once. The source material was blood, either unsorted or a sorted T cell fraction (not recorded which). The receptors were sampled from a male donor with ankylosing spondylitis or in good health (not recorded which).

This clonotype was found many times. V usage is TRBV5-5 and J usage is TRBJ1-2; D unresolved. Germline CDR1 and CDR2: SGHKS and YYEKEE (reference sequence). Trimming removed 3 bases from V and 5 bases from J, with 23 bases in between. The CDR3 is 17 amino acids. The CDR3 here is CASSSSGAGFIGYGYTF. The CDR3 DNA reads TGTGCCAGCAGCTCCTCGGGCGCTGGGTTTATAGGGTATGGCTACACCTTC. Full variable domain (rest looked up from reference TRBV5-5 and TRBJ1-2): DAGVTQSPTHLIKTRGQQVTLRCSPISGHKSVSWYQQVLGQGPQFIFQYYEKEERGRGNFPDRFSARQFPNYSSELNVNALLLGDSALYLCASSSSGAGFIGYGYTFGSGTRLTVV.

This clonotype has a count of ten or more. V is TRBV6-1 and J is TRBJ2-7, with TRBD2 matching 10 bases. V gave up 10 bases and J gave up 1 base; unmatched junction bases: 7. CDR1 and CDR2 from the germline V gene are MNHNS and SASEGT. The CDR3 is 14 amino acids. The CDR3 DNA follows: TGTGCCACACTCCGGACTAGCGGATCCTACGAGCAGTACTTC. Translation: CATLRTSGSYEQYF.

This clonotype turned up a few times. CDR3 in DNA: TGTGCCAGCTCCAAGCAGGCCGTCGGGGCCTTTTACAATGAGCAGTTCTTC. Amino acids: CASSKQAVGAFYNEQFF. This chain uses TRBV3-1 with TRBJ2-1; D assignment may be TRBD1 or TRBD2 (5 bases each). CDR1 and CDR2 (germline): LGHDT, YNNKEL (reference sequence). The V and J ends lost 8 bases and 4 bases respectively, with 24 bases between them. CDR3 length equals 17 residues.

Comment on this clonotype: A much larger clonotype is one base distant, so this may be a read error. In nucleotides, the CDR3 is TGCAGTGCTACCCAAACAGGGGGTGGCACTCAAGCTTTCTTT. Its protein product is CSATQTGGGTQAFF. V is TRBV20-1 and J is TRBJ1-1, with 8 bases lining up with TRBD1. This CDR3 region has 14 residues. Germline V gene lookup returns CDR1 DFQATT and CDR2 SNEGSKA (reference sequence).

This clonotype was detected ten times or more. This rearrangement joins TRBV19 to TRBJ1-2; 9 bases match TRBD1. Germline CDR1 is LNHDA and CDR2 is SQIVND (reference sequence). This CDR3 has 16 residues. V lost 2 bases, J lost 2 bases, and 6 bases stayed unmatched. The CDR3 nucleotides read TGTGCCAGTAGTATAAGCCCTGGACAGGGGAACTATGGCTACACCTTC. Amino acids: CASSISPGQGNYGYTF.

This clonotype appeared many times. This chain joins TRBV5-1 and TRBJ2-3; 8 nucleotides agree with TRBD1. This CDR3 spans 12 amino acids. CDR1 and CDR2 (germline): SGHRS, YFSETQ. With V trimmed by 4 bases and J by 6 bases, 1 base remained unmatched. The CDR3: CASSGQGDTQYF. The CDR3 region has the DNA TGCGCCAGCAGCGGACAGGGCGATACGCAGTATTTT. Together with reference TRBV5-1 and TRBJ2-3, the CDR3 gives the full variable domain: KAGVTQTPRYLIKTRGQQVTLSCSPISGHRSVSWYQQTPGQGLQFLFEYFSETQRNKGNFPGRFSGRQFSNSRSEMNVSTLELGDSALYLCASSGQGDTQYFGPGTRLTVL.

This clonotype was counted ten times or more. J is TRBJ2-3 and V is TRBV9, with 7 bases that match TRBD2. The CDR3 consists of 18 residues. The ends lost 0 bases at V and 5 bases at J; junction bases unmatched: 15. The germline gives CDR1 SGDLS, CDR2 YYNGEE. The CDR3 region has the DNA TGTGCCAGCAGCGTAGCTGTGATTGGGACTACCGCAGGAGATACGCAGTATTTT. Protein: CASSVAVIGTTAGDTQYF.

As to this clonotype: This could be a read error, since a much larger clone is one nucleotide away. V and J are TRBV21-1 and TRBJ2-7; the table assigns TRBD2, which was not confirmed against the DNA. TRBV21-1 is a listed pseudogene. The CDR3 loop spans 15 amino acids. For the CDR3, the DNA is TGTGTCAGCAGCGCTCGATGCGGTTGCGGGCCCCTAGAGTACTTC. It specifies CVSSARCGCGPLEYF.

There are many counts of this clonotype. The chain recombines TRBV7-3 with TRBJ1-1, with a weak D call TRBD1 (5 bases). The CDR3 is 15 amino acids. Looked up from germline, CDR1 is SGHTA and CDR2 is FQGTGA. Trimming shortened V by 5 bases and J by 1 base, and 14 bases separated the two germline ends. CDR3 nucleotide sequence: TGTGCCAGCAGCCGACGGGCCGGGGGGAACACTGAAGCTTTCTTT. Amino acids: CASSRRAGGNTEAFF. Using reference TRBV7-3 and TRBJ1-1 for the parts outside the CDR3, the full variable domain is GAGVSQTPSNKVTEKGKYVELRCDPISGHTALYWYRQSLGQGPEFLIYFQGTGAADDSGLPNDRFFAVRPEGSVSTLKIQRTERGDSAVYLCASSRRAGGNTEAFFGQGTRLTVV.

This clonotype was picked up many times. The V gene is TRBV16, the J gene TRBJ2-2; D uncertain. Germline V gene lookup returns CDR1 KGHSY and CDR2 FQNENV. This CDR3 comprises 15 residues. Trimming stripped 0 bases from V and 5 bases from J, with 10 bases between. In DNA form, the CDR3 reads TGTGCCAGCAGCCAATCTCCAGGCGGAACCGGGGAGCTGTTTTTT. Translation: CASSQSPGGTGELFF.

V is TRBV20-1 and J is TRBJ2-3; D uncertain. This CDR3 has 12 residues. Germline CDR1 DFQATT, CDR2 SNEGSKA (reference sequence). V shed 6 bases and J shed 3 bases, with 10 bases lying between them. CDR3 in amino acids: CSANPGTDTQYF. The CDR3 DNA follows: TGCAGTGCAAACCCCGGGACAGATACGCAGTATTTT.

This clonotype has a count of ten or more. The genes are TRBV6-6 and TRBJ2-1, with a weak D call TRBD2 (6 bases). Germline V CDR1 and CDR2: MNHNY, SVGAGI (reference sequence). The CDR3 runs 13 residues. V lost 7 bases, J lost 9 bases, and 16 bases lay in between. CDR3: CASISGTLIEQFF. The DNA for the CDR3 is TGTGCCAGCATCTCCGGGACTCTCATTGAGCAGTTCTTC.

This clonotype was detected ten times or more. This chain links TRBV3-1 with TRBJ2-1; no definite D call. V gave up 4 bases and J gave up 5 bases, with 6 bases separating them. The germline gives CDR1 LGHDT, CDR2 YNNKEL (reference sequence). CDR3 length equals 12 residues. The DNA for the CDR3 is TGTGCCAGCAGCCGGGGAAACAATGAGCAGTTCTTC. It is translated as CASSRGNNEQFF.

At least ten counts were recorded for this clonotype. The J gene is TRBJ2-4, the V gene TRBV5-1; 9 positions match TRBD1. Losses at the gene ends were 4 bases for V and 0 bases for J; bases not matched to a gene: 5. This CDR3 is 16 amino acids long. Germline-derived CDR1 and CDR2 are SGHRS and YFSETQ. CDR3: CASSGTGSGAKNIQYF. CDR3 DNA sequence: TGCGCCAGCAGCGGGACAGGGAGTGGAGCCAAAAACATTCAGTACTTC. The full variable domain, rest sourced from reference TRBV5-1 and TRBJ2-4, is KAGVTQTPRYLIKTRGQQVTLSCSPISGHRSVSWYQQTPGQGLQFLFEYFSETQRNKGNFPGRFSGRQFSNSRSEMNVSTLELGDSALYLCASSGTGSGAKNIQYFGAGTRLSVL.

This chain joins TRBV20-1 and TRBJ2-7; 7 bases line up with TRBD1. CDR3 length: 12 residues. The germline CDR1 and CDR2 sequences are DFQATT and SNEGSKA (reference sequence). Trimming cost V 5 bases and J 5 bases; bases outside gene matches: 6. In nucleotides, the CDR3 is TGCAGTGCTGGCTGGGACAGTCACGAGCAGTACTTC. It is translated as CSAGWDSHEQYF.

This clonotype showed up many times. The V gene is TRBV6-5, the J gene TRBJ1-6; a weak D match, TRBD1 (6 bases). Germline V gene data show CDR1 as MNHEY and CDR2 as SVGAGI. The CDR3 is made up of 14 amino acids. Trimming removed 4 bases at V and 7 bases at J, with 11 bases between. CDR3 in DNA: TGTGCCAGCAGTTTCTCGACAGGCAATTCACCCCTCCACTTT. Translating it yields CASSFSTGNSPLHF.

This clonotype showed up many times. This sequence joins TRBV12-3 or TRBV12-4 and TRBJ2-1; D is tentatively TRBD1 or TRBD2 (5 bases each). V lost 6 bases to trimming and J lost 5 bases, with 17 bases between them. The CDR3 contains 15 residues. The CDR3 region has the DNA TGTGCCAGCAGCCACCGGGACCGTAATCACAATGAGCAGTTCTTC. Translated, it gives CASSHRDRNHNEQFF.